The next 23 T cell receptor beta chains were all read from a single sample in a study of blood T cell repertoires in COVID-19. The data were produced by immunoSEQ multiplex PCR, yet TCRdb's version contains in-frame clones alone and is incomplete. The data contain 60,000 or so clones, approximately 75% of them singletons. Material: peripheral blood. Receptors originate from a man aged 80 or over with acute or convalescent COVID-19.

CDR3 in DNA: TGCGCCAGCAGCGTACAGGTCATGAACACTGAAGCTTTCTTT. Translation: CASSVQVMNTEAFF. The J gene is TRBJ1-1, the V gene TRBV4-1; TRBD1 is a possible D gene (5 bases). CDR1 is MGHRA and CDR2 is YSYEKL in the germline V gene. The V gene lost 5 bases and the J gene lost 0 bases, with 10 bases spanning the gap. The CDR3 spans 14 residues.

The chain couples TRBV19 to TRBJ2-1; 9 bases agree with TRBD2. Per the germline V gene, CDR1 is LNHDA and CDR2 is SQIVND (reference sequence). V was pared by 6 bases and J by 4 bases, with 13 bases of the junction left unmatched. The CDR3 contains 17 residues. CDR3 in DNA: TGTGCCAGTAGCTACTCATTCAGCGGGGGGCTTTACAATGAGCAGTTCTTC. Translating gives CASSYSFSGGLYNEQFF.

CDR3 DNA: TGTGCCAGCAGCTTAACGCAGGTGGGGAGCACTGAAGCTTTCTTT. Amino acids: CASSLTQVGSTEAFF. The chain joins TRBV7-2 to TRBJ1-1; D unresolved. This CDR3 is built from 15 residues. Germline CDR1 is SGHTA and CDR2 is FQGNSA. V was shortened by 2 bases and J by 4 bases, with 14 bases between the two germline ends. Drawing the rest from reference TRBV7-2 and TRBJ1-1, the complete variable domain is GAGVSQSPSNKVTEKGKDVELRCDPISGHTALYWYRQSLGQGLEFLIYFQGNSAPDKSGLPSDRFSAERTGGSVSTLTIQRTQQEDSAVYLCASSLTQVGSTEAFFGQGTRLTVV.

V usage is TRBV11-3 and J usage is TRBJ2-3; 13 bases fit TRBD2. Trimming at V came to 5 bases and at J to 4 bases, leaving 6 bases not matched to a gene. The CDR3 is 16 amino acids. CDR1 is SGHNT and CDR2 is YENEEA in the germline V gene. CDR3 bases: TGTGCCAGCAGCCACACTAGCGGGGGGGCCGCAGATACGCAGTATTTT. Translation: CASSHTSGGAADTQYF.

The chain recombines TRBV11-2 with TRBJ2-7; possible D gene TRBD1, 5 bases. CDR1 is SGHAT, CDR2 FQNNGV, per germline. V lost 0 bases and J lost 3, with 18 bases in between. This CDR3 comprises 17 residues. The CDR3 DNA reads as TGTGCCAGCAGCTTAGATCGTGGCAGGACACCCCTCTACGAGCAGTACTTC. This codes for CASSLDRGRTPLYEQYF.

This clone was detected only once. Here the CDR3 reads CASSPGQSNEQFF. CDR3 sequence (DNA): TGTGCCAGCTCACCAGGACAGTCCAATGAGCAGTTCTTC. The chain couples TRBV18 to TRBJ2-1, with D perhaps TRBD1 (6 bases). Trimming removed 2 bases from V and 6 bases from J, with 8 bases in between. Germline CDR1 KGHSH, CDR2 LQKENI. The CDR3 loop spans 13 amino acids.

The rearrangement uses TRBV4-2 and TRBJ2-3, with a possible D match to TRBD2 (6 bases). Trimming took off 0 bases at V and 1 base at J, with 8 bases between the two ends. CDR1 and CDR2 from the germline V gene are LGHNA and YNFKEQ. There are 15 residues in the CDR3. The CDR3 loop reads CASSQDGGGTDTQYF. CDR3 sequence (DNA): TGTGCCAGCAGCCAAGACGGCGGGGGCACAGATACGCAGTATTTT.

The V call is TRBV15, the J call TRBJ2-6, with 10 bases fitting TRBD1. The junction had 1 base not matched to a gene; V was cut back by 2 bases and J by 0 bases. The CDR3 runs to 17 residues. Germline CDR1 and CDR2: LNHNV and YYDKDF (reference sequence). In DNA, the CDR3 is TGTGCCACCAGCAGAAGGACAGGGGGCTCTGGGGCCAACGTCCTGACTTTC. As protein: CATSRRTGGSGANVLTF.

The CDR3 nucleotides read TGCGCCAGCAGCTTGGGACAGGGTCCCGGGGAGCTGTTTTTT. This encodes CASSLGQGPGELFF. The V and J genes are TRBV5-1 and TRBJ2-2; 7 bases line up with TRBD1. Trimming at V came to 0 bases and at J to 6 bases, leaving 2 bases not matched to a gene. The CDR3 is 14 residues long. Germline lookup yields CDR1 SGHRS and CDR2 YFSETQ.

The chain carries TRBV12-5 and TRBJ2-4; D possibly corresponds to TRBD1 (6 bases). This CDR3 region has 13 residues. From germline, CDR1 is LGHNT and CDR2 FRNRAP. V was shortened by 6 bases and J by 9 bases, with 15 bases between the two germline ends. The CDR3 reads CASGLRDTGIQYF. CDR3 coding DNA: TGTGCTAGTGGGCTCCGGGACACGGGCATTCAGTACTTC.

The CDR3 sequence is CASWIAGAKDEQFF. The CDR3 coding sequence is TGTGCCAGCTGGATAGCGGGGGCGAAGGATGAGCAGTTCTTC. The V gene is TRBV6-5, the J gene TRBJ2-1; TRBD2 matches at 9 bases. This CDR3 comprises 14 residues. J lost 8 bases, V lost 8 bases, and 10 bases had no gene match. CDR1 is MNHEY and CDR2 is SVGAGI in the germline V gene.

CDR3 coding DNA: TGTGCCAGCAGCTCGACAGAAAGCTCCTATAATTCACCCCTCCACTTT. Protein product: CASSSTESSYNSPLHF. This chain uses TRBV11-2 with TRBJ1-6; D possibly corresponds to TRBD1 (5 bases). CDR3 length: 16 amino acids. Germline loops: CDR1 SGHAT, CDR2 FQNNGV. V was shortened by 4 bases and J by 0 bases, with 10 bases between the two germline ends.

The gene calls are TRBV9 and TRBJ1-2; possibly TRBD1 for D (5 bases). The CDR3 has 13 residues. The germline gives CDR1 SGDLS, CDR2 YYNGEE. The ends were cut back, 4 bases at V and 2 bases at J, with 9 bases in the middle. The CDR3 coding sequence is TGTGCCAGCAGCTTACAGGAGAACTATGGCTACACCTTC. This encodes CASSLQENYGYTF.

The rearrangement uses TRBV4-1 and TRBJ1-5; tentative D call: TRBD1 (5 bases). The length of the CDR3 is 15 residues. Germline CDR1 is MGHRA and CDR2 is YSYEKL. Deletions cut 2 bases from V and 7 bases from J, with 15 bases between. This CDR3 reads CASSQRWGGSQPQHF. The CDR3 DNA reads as TGCGCCAGCAGCCAACGATGGGGGGGTTCGCAGCCCCAGCATTTT.

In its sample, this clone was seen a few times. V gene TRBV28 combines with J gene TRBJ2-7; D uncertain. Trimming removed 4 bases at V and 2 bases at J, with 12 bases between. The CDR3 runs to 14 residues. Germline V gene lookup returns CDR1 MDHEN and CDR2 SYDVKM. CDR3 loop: CASSSSTPTYEQYF. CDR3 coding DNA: TGTGCCAGCAGTTCCTCGACACCCACCTACGAGCAGTACTTC.

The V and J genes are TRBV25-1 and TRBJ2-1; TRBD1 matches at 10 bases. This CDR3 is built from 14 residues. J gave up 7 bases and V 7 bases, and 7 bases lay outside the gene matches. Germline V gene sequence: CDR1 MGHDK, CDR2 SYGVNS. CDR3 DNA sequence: TGTGCCAGCACCCGACAGGGGGCGAAGAATGAGCAGTTCTTC. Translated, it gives CASTRQGAKNEQFF.

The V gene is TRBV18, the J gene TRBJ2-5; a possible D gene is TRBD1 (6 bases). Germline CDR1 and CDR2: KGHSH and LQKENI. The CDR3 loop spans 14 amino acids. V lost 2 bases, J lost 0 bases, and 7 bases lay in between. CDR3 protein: CASSPRTDQETQYF. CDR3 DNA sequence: TGTGCCAGCTCACCAAGGACAGACCAAGAGACCCAGTACTTC.

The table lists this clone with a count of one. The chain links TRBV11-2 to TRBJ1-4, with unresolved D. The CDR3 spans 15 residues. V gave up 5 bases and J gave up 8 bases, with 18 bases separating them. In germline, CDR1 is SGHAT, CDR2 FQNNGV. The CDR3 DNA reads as TGTGCCAGCAGCGATTGGAGCACCACGGCCGAAAAACTGTTTTTT. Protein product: CASSDWSTTAEKLFF.

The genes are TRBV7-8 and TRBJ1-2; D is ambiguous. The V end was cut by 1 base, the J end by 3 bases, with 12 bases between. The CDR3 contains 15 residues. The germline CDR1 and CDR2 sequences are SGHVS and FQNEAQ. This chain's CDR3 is CASSLGAGSDYGYTF. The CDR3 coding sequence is TGTGCCAGCAGCTTAGGTGCGGGATCAGACTATGGCTACACCTTC.

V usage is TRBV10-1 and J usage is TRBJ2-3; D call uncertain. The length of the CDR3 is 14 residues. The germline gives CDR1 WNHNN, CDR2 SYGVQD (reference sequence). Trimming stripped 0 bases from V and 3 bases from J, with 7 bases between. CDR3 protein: CASSESVTTDTQYF. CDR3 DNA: TGCGCCAGCAGTGAGTCGGTGACAACAGATACGCAGTATTTT.

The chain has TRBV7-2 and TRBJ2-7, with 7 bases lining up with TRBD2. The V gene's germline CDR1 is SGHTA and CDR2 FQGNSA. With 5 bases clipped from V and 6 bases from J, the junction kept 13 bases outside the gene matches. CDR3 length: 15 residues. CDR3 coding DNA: TGTGCCAGCAGCCCAGAGTCGGGGGGACCTCTCGAGCAGTACTTC. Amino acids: CASSPESGGPLEQYF.

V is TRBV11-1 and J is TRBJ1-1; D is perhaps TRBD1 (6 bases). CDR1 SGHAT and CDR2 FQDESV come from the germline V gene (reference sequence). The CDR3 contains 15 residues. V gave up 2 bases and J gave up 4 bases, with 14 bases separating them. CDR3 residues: CASSLSRQALTEAFF. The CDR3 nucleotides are TGTGCCAGCAGCTTATCCAGACAGGCCCTCACTGAAGCTTTCTTT.

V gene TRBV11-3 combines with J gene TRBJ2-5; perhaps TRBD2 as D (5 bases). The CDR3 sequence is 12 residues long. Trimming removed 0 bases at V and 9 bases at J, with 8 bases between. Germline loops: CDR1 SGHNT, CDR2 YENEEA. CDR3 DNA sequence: TGTGCCAGCAGCTTAGACAGGCGGGCCCAGTACTTC. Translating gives CASSLDRRAQYF.